This TCR beta chain was sequenced for a study of molecular identifiers for immune sequencing clone quantification. Study-wide results and limits: Effector cells had over 99% of their molecules in clones above 20 RNA copies, while naive cells had under 1%.

This clonotype showed up just a few times. Its antigen remains unknown. Researchers sorted naive CD8 T cells as cells that were CD8+CD4-CCR7+CD45RA+. TCRdb reprocessed the PCR reads via MiXCR and lists one record per CDR3 protein. The sample lists just over 95,000 distinct CDR3 sequences, 24% seen once, with about 0.99% in the top ten. The sample taken for sequencing was naive CD8+ T cells from blood, with Jurkat cell RNA spiked in. Subset here: FACS-sorted CD8+CD4-CCR7+CD45RA+ naive T cells. This receptor was obtained from a human donor in good health. Some libraries in this study had Jurkat cell RNA spiked in.

The CDR3 loop reads CASSLDDETQYF. CDR3 nucleotide sequence: TGTGCCAGCAGCTTAGATGACGAGACCCAGTACTTC. The rearrangement uses TRBV11-2 and TRBJ2-5; no definite D call. V gave up 0 bases and J gave up 5 bases, with 4 bases separating them. Germline V gene sequence: CDR1 SGHAT, CDR2 FQNNGV. CDR3 length: 12 amino acids.